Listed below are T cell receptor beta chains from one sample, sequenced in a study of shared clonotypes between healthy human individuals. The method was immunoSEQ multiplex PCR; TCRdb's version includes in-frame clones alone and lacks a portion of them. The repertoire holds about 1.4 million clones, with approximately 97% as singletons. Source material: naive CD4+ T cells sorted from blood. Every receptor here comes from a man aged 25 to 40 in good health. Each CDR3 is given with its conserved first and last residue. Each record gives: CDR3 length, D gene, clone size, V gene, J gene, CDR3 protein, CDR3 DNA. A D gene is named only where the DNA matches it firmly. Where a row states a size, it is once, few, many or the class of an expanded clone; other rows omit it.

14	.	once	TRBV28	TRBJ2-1	CASSLLGNYNEQFF	TGTGCCAGCAGTTTATTGGGAAACTACAATGAGCAGTTCTTC
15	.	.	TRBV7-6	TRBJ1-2	CASSLAGAGVSGYTF	TGTGCCAGCAGCTTAGCGGGGGCAGGAGTGAGTGGCTACACCTTC
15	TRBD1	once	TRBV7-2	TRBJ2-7	CASSLDRARAYEQYF	TGTGCCAGCAGCCTGGACAGGGCGAGGGCCTACGAGCAGTACTTC
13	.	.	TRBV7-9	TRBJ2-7	CASSFPESYEQYF	TGTGCCAGCAGCTTTCCGGAGTCCTACGAGCAGTACTTC
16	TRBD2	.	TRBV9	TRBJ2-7	CASSVVPSGPPYEQYF	TGTGCCAGCAGCGTAGTTCCTAGCGGCCCCCCCTACGAGCAGTACTTC
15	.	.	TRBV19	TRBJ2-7	CASRSVVGRNYEQYF	TGTGCCAGTAGGTCGGTGGTGGGCAGAAACTACGAGCAGTACTTC
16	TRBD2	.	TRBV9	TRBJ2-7	CASSVAASGYSYEQYF	TGTGCCAGCAGCGTAGCTGCTAGCGGGTACTCCTACGAGCAGTACTTC
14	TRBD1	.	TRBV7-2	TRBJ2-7	CASSLARGSYEQYF	TGTGCCAGCAGCTTAGCCAGGGGGTCCTACGAGCAGTACTTC
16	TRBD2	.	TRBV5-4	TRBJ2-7	CASSQSLAGGPYEQYF	TGTGCCAGCAGCCAAAGCCTGGCGGGAGGGCCATACGAGCAGTACTTC
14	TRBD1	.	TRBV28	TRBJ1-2	CASRGIQGAYGYTF	TGTGCCAGCAGGGGAATACAGGGGGCTTATGGCTACACCTTC
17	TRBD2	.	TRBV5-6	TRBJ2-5	CASRFQTLGGMRETQYF	TGTGCCAGCAGATTCCAAACCTTGGGGGGGATGAGGGAGACCCAGTACTTC
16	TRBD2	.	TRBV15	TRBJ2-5	CATSRVAGLDQETQYF	TGTGCCACCAGCAGAGTCGCGGGACTAGATCAAGAGACCCAGTACTTC
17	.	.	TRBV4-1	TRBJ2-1	CASSQAAGAVAYNEQFF	TGCGCCAGCAGCCAAGCTGCGGGGGCGGTAGCCTACAATGAGCAGTTCTTC
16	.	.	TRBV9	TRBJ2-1	CASSPRGEGSYNEQFF	TGTGCCAGCAGTCCAAGGGGGGAGGGCTCCTACAATGAGCAGTTCTTC
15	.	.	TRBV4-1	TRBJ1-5	CASSQEGTYNQPQHF	TGCGCCAGCAGCCAAGAAGGGACCTACAATCAGCCCCAGCATTTT
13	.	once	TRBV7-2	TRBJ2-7	CASSLPGAREQYF	TGTGCCAGCAGCCTACCGGGGGCGAGAGAGCAGTACTTC
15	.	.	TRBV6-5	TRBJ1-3	CASRTRGNAGNTIYF	TGTGCCAGCAGGACCCGGGGGAATGCCGGAAACACCATATATTTT
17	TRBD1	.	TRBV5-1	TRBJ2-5	CASSFSSTGWIQETQYF	TGCGCCAGCAGCTTCTCTTCGACAGGGTGGATCCAAGAGACCCAGTACTTC
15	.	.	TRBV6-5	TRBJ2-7	CASSYWREVPYEQYF	TGTGCCAGCAGTTACTGGCGGGAAGTCCCCTACGAGCAGTACTTC
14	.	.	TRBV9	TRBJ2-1	CASSLSQGLGEQFF	TGTGCCAGCAGCCTGAGCCAGGGTTTAGGTGAGCAGTTCTTC
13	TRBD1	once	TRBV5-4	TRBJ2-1	CAISTGGEDEQFF	TGTGCCATCTCAACAGGGGGTGAGGATGAGCAGTTCTTC
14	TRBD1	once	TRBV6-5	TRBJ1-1	CASSYAGGNTEAFF	TGTGCCAGCAGTTATGCAGGGGGGAACACTGAAGCTTTCTTT
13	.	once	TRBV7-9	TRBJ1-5	CASSIDGPQPQHF	TGTGCCAGCAGCATTGACGGTCCACAGCCCCAGCATTTT
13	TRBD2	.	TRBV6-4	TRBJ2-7	CASRVGGSYEQYF	TGTGCCAGCAGAGTGGGGGGGTCCTACGAGCAGTACTTC
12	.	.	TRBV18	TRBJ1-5	CASSPPNQPQHF	TGTGCCAGCTCACCTCCCAATCAGCCCCAGCATTTT
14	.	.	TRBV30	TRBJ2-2	CAWSTLRSPGELFF	TGTGCCTGGAGTACCCTAAGAAGCCCCGGGGAGCTGTTTTTT
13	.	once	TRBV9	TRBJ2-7	CASSAGLYYEQYF	TGTGCCAGCAGCGCGGGACTTTACTACGAGCAGTACTTC
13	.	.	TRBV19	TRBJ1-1	CASSKTGRTEAFF	TGTGCCAGTAGTAAAACAGGGAGGACTGAAGCTTTCTTT
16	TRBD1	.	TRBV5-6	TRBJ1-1	CASSADRGRVNTEAFF	TGTGCCAGCAGCGCCGACAGGGGGCGGGTGAACACTGAAGCTTTCTTT
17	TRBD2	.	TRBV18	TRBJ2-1	CASSPGTSGRSAGEQFF	TGTGCCAGCTCACCCGGGACTAGCGGGAGGTCGGCAGGTGAGCAGTTCTTC
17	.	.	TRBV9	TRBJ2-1	CASSVDRSRLPYNEQFF	TGTGCCAGCAGCGTAGACAGGTCCCGCCTGCCCTACAATGAGCAGTTCTTC
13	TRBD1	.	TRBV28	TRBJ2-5	CASSLQGAETQYF	TGTGCCAGCAGTTTGCAGGGGGCCGAGACCCAGTACTTC